The 15 T cell receptor beta chains presented below share a single source sample, sequenced in a study of blood T cell repertoires in COVID-19. The data were produced by immunoSEQ multiplex PCR, yet TCRdb's version contains in-frame clones alone and is incomplete. The table records about 81,000 clones, roughly 90% of them present only once. Specimen: peripheral blood. Receptor source: a man between 70 and 80 years old with active or convalescent COVID-19.

V usage is TRBV11-2 and J usage is TRBJ1-4; tentatively, D is TRBD1 (6 bases). The CDR3 runs to 15 residues. The germline gives CDR1 SGHAT, CDR2 FQNNGV. V was cut by 4 bases and J by 11 bases, with 20 bases left in between. CDR3 sequence (DNA): TGTGCCAGCAGCTCCCCGGGACAAGGGTCCTGGAAACTGTTTTTT. Protein sequence: CASSSPGQGSWKLFF.

This rearrangement joins TRBV6-2 or TRBV6-3 to TRBJ2-7; D is ambiguous. V gave up 4 bases and J gave up 3 bases, with 16 bases separating them. Germline CDR1 reads MNHEY; CDR2 reads SVGEGT. This CDR3 has 15 residues. The CDR3 coding sequence is TGTGCCAGCAGTTCAGGCCTAAACTTAAACTACGAGCAGTACTTC. This sequence encodes CASSSGLNLNYEQYF.

The genes are TRBV5-1 and TRBJ1-1, with D possibly matching TRBD1 (5 bases). Trimming stripped 5 bases from V and 6 bases from J, with 23 bases between. Germline CDR1 and CDR2: SGHRS and YFSETQ. This CDR3 contains 16 residues. DNA of the CDR3: TGCGCCAGCAGGGGGTCCACGGTGGGGCTAAGCGCTGAAGCTTTCTTT. Its protein is CASRGSTVGLSAEAFF. The whole variable domain, remainder taken from reference TRBV5-1 and TRBJ1-1, is KAGVTQTPRYLIKTRGQQVTLSCSPISGHRSVSWYQQTPGQGLQFLFEYFSETQRNKGNFPGRFSGRQFSNSRSEMNVSTLELGDSALYLCASRGSTVGLSAEAFFGQGTRLTVV.

The chain couples TRBV11-2 to TRBJ2-3; 10 bases fit TRBD2. This CDR3 spans 16 amino acids. Germline V lookup: CDR1 SGHAT, CDR2 FQNNGV. Germline trimming cut 5 bases from V and 7 bases from J; bases unmatched to any gene: 12. CDR3 nucleotide sequence: TGTGCCAGCAGCCCCCACGCGGGACTAGCGTCCCATACGCAGTATTTT. Amino acids: CASSPHAGLASHTQYF.

This chain connects TRBV6-4 to TRBJ1-3, with D uncertain. The germline V gene has CDR1 MRHNA and CDR2 SNTAGT. The CDR3 is 13 amino acids. Trimming cost V 3 bases and J 2 bases, with 5 bases left between them. CDR3 bases: TGTGCCAGCAGTGAAAGCCCTGGAAACACCATATATTTT. Its translation is CASSESPGNTIYF.

The chain is built from TRBV21-1 and TRBJ1-6. TRBV21-1 is shown as a pseudogene. The CDR3 is 17 residues long. CDR3 DNA sequence: TGTGCCAGCAGCGTTAGGGGGGGGTTTTATTATAATTCACCCCTCCACTTT. The encoded protein is CASSVRGGFYYNSPLHF.

This chain's CDR3 is CASSRPGQRDSPLHF. The DNA of the CDR3 is TGTGCCAGTAGTAGACCGGGACAGAGGGATTCACCCCTCCACTTT. This chain links TRBV19 with TRBJ1-6; 7 nucleotides line up with TRBD1. This CDR3 is built from 15 residues. J gave up 8 bases and V 4 bases, and 8 bases lay outside the gene matches. Germline CDR1 LNHDA, CDR2 SQIVND (reference sequence).

CDR3 sequence: CASSPGIAPNYGYTF. CDR3 sequence (DNA): TGTGCCAGCAGCCCCGGGATTGCCCCTAACTATGGCTACACCTTC. This chain connects TRBV5-4 to TRBJ1-2; D unclear. This CDR3 has 15 residues. Looked up from germline, CDR1 is SGHNT and CDR2 is YYREEE (reference sequence). V was clipped by 4 bases and J by 0 bases, with 13 bases between them.

The chain links TRBV6-5 to TRBJ1-4; D perhaps matches TRBD1 (5 bases). CDR3 length: 15 amino acids. Looked up from germline, CDR1 is MNHEY and CDR2 is SVGAGI. V was cut by 5 bases and J by 3 bases, with 13 bases left in between. CDR3 sequence reads: CASSPQGAANEKLFF. The CDR3 coding sequence is TGTGCCAGCAGTCCCCAGGGCGCGGCTAATGAAAAACTGTTTTTT.

The rearrangement joins TRBV6-1 to TRBJ1-2; D perhaps matches TRBD1 (5 bases). V lost 0 bases and J 0 bases, leaving 8 bases between the germline ends. This CDR3 contains 15 residues. Germline-derived CDR1 and CDR2 are MNHNS and SASEGT. The CDR3 coding sequence is TGTGCCAGCAGTGAAGCGCGACAGTCTAACTATGGCTACACCTTC. Translation gives CASSEARQSNYGYTF.

The chain combines TRBV19 with TRBJ1-5; TRBD1 is a possible D gene (5 bases). The V end lost 3 bases, the J end lost 7 bases, and 22 bases lay between the germline ends. The CDR3 sequence is 17 residues long. In germline, CDR1 is LNHDA, CDR2 SQIVND (reference sequence). In DNA form, the CDR3 reads TGTGCCAGTAGTATCGATCGGCGGGGGTCTGTCCAACAGCCCCAGCATTTT. It is translated as CASSIDRRGSVQQPQHF.

Remarks on this clone: The junction shows a germline mismatch at one end, possibly a read error. The chain is built from TRBV2 and TRBJ1-4; maybe TRBD1 (6 bases). Germline V lookup: CDR1 SNHLY, CDR2 FYNNEI. The CDR3 has 17 amino acids. CDR3 region: CASSEVNRAQGNQKLFF. The CDR3 bases are TGTGCCAGCAGTGAAGTGAACAGGGCTCAGGGTAATCAAAAACTGTTTTTT.

The chain carries TRBV7-8 and TRBJ1-1, with a possible D match to TRBD1 (6 bases). CDR3 size: 15 residues. V was shortened by 5 bases and J by 7 bases, with 20 bases between the two germline ends. CDR1 and CDR2 (germline): SGHVS, FQNEAQ. The CDR3 DNA reads as TGTGCCAGCAGCACGGCGGGGGGGCGCCTCGGTGAAGCTTTCTTT. It encodes CASSTAGGRLGEAFF.

This clone appeared a single time. The V call is TRBV5-5, the J call TRBJ1-2; D not resolved. Trimming removed 0 bases at V and 6 bases at J, with 27 bases between. This CDR3 has 19 residues. Per the germline V gene, CDR1 is SGHKS and CDR2 is YYEKEE (reference sequence). CDR3 sequence reads: CASSLALVVVSRSKNGYTF. CDR3 nucleotides: TGTGCCAGCAGCTTGGCCCTAGTGGTGGTATCTAGGAGCAAGAATGGCTACACCTTC.

This chain links TRBV19 with TRBJ2-1; TRBD2 agrees at 11 bases. CDR3 size: 17 residues. V was pared by 3 bases and J by 7 bases, with 11 bases of the junction left unmatched. Germline V gene lookup returns CDR1 LNHDA and CDR2 SQIVND (reference sequence). The CDR3 DNA follows: TGTGCCAGTAGTATTGGGGCTAGCGGGGGGAGTAGGAATGAGCAGTTCTTC. Protein sequence: CASSIGASGGSRNEQFF.